This entry is about one T cell receptor beta chain. This clone was recorded once. Its binding antigen is unknown. No much larger clonotype is one base removed from it; base qualities were not supplied. This sample is drawn from a study of radiotherapy plus CTLA-4 blockade in lung cancer (dated by TCRdb to about 2018). Regarding the research as a whole: Among enrolled patients, approximately 19% had an objective response and about 30% reached disease control. The investigation overall reported the following: After treatment with radiotherapy and ipilimumab, TCR clones that originated in tumors expanded in peripheral blood. The strongest predictors of response, as reported, were early dynamic changes in blood T cell clones along with a rise in serum interferon-beta after radiation.

The study tested focal radiation therapy combined with CTLA-4 blockade (ipilimumab) in patients with chemo-refractory metastatic non-small-cell lung cancer. The receptor library was made with the immunoSEQ multiplex PCR assay. The table comes from immuneACCESS by way of TCRdb, which keeps in-frame sequences with V and J called. Part of the clones is missing from these tables; in studies checked, under half for an unresolved V gene and the rest for unknown reasons. The sample yields more than 90,000 clones; approximately 86% were counted once. Jointly, the top ten make up 4.9% of the sample. The germline V gene provides CDR1 SGHAT and CDR2 FQNNGV. The CDR3 measures 15 amino acids from cysteine to phenylalanine. The DNA shown is the 45-base CDR3, in frame from base 1. V is pared back by 2 bases and J by 0 bases, with 10 bases lying between the germline termini.

The starting material was peripheral blood, obtained from a patient treated with radiotherapy plus ipilimumab. This receptor was taken from a human donor with non-small cell lung cancer that progressed on radiotherapy plus ipilimumab. Recombination joined TRBV11-2 with TRBJ1-1; the D segment could be TRBD1, given 5 matching bases. Read as DNA, the sequence is TGTGCCAGCAGCTTATTCAGGGCCATGAACACTGAAGCTTTCTTT. This gives the protein CASSLFRAMNTEAFF.